The next 30 T cell receptor beta chains were all read from a single sample in a study of beta chain features in type 1 diabetes. Whole-study findings and limits: Moderate but significant shortening of TCRB CDR3s was recorded in all four CD4+ subsets from Type 1 diabetes patients.

Their antigen targets remain unknown. The entirety of the isolated RNA underwent reverse transcription, so expressed TCRB transcripts were sequenced. The assay was immunoSEQ multiplex PCR, and TCRdb's table has in-frame clones only and misses some. The sample shows 250,000 or so clones, about a fifth of them seen only once. Material: naive CD4+ T cells from blood. The receptor source for this set is a woman aged 40-49 years with type 1 diabetes.

In this sample, this clone turned up a few times. The rearrangement links TRBV9 to TRBJ2-3; 7 bases are shared with TRBD1. V shed 4 bases, J shed 2 bases, and the junction held 7 bases outside the gene matches. This CDR3 has 15 residues. CDR1 and CDR2 (germline): SGDLS, YYNGEE. The CDR3: CASSTQGQTTDTQYF. The CDR3 DNA reads as TGTGCCAGCAGCACCCAGGGACAGACCACAGATACGCAGTATTTT.

This clone turned up a few times. This chain uses TRBV5-1 with TRBJ2-1; 8 bases fit TRBD1. CDR3 length: 16 residues. The V and J ends lost 4 bases and 1 base, in that order; junction bases with no gene match: 7. CDR1 is SGHRS, CDR2 YFSETQ, per germline. CDR3 loop: CASSPGQGGSYNEQFF. The CDR3 DNA reads TGCGCCAGCAGCCCCGGACAGGGAGGATCCTACAATGAGCAGTTCTTC.

This clone turned up a few times. This chain links TRBV11-2 with TRBJ2-1; TRBD2 matches 12 bases. With V trimmed by 4 bases and J by 12 bases, 10 bases remained unmatched. CDR1 is SGHAT and CDR2 is FQNNGV in the germline V gene. The CDR3 extends over 15 amino acids. The CDR3 region has the DNA TGTGCCAGCAGCTCCTCTAGCGGGGGGGCATGGTTGCAGTTCTTC. It codes for CASSSSSGGAWLQFF.

V is TRBV5-1 and J is TRBJ1-1, with 8 nucleotides matching TRBD1. The CDR3 length is 14 residues. After removal of 4 bases from V and 1 base from J, the junction contained 3 bases not matched to a gene. The germline gives CDR1 SGHRS, CDR2 YFSETQ. The CDR3 coding sequence is TGCGCCAGCAGCGGAGGGACAGGGAACACTGAAGCTTTCTTT. Protein: CASSGGTGNTEAFF.

In its sample, this clone was seen a few times. This chain connects TRBV4-3 to TRBJ2-7; the match to TRBD2 covers 9 bases. The germline CDR1 and CDR2 sequences are LGHNA and YSLEER. The CDR3 is made up of 16 amino acids. V lost 4 bases, J lost 7 bases, and 14 bases stayed unmatched. The CDR3, as DNA: TGCGCCAGCAGCCTGACAGGTAGCGGGGGAGTAAGTGAGCAGTACTTC. This encodes CASSLTGSGGVSEQYF.

This sequence joins TRBV28 and TRBJ2-1; possible D gene TRBD1, 5 bases. V was clipped by 4 bases and J by 9 bases, with 10 bases between them. The CDR3 consists of 12 residues. Looked up from germline, CDR1 is MDHEN and CDR2 is SYDVKM. CDR3 DNA: TGTGCCAGCAGTTCCAGGGTAACTGAGCAGTTCTTC. Translation gives CASSSRVTEQFF.

This chain connects TRBV18 to TRBJ2-5, with D possibly being TRBD2 (5 bases). CDR1 is KGHSH and CDR2 is LQKENI in the germline V gene. V dropped 2 bases and J dropped 5 bases, with 12 bases sitting between them. This CDR3 comprises 14 residues. The CDR3 spells CASSPDPTGETQYF. CDR3 DNA sequence: TGTGCCAGCTCACCAGACCCAACGGGGGAGACCCAGTACTTC. The full variable domain, completed using reference TRBV18 and TRBJ2-5, is NAGVMQNPRHLVRRRGQEARLRCSPMKGHSHVYWYRQLPEEGLKFMVYLQKENIIDESGMPKERFSAEFPKEGPSILRIQQVVRGDSAAYFCASSPDPTGETQYFGPGTRLLVL.

The rearrangement joins TRBV6-5 to TRBJ2-7; D perhaps matches TRBD2 (5 bases). CDR3 length: 14 amino acids. From germline, CDR1 is MNHEY and CDR2 SVGAGI. Trimming left V 2 bases short and J 4 bases short, with 12 bases between. CDR3 coding DNA: TGTGCCAGCAGTTACAGGGAGTGGGGTTACGAGCAGTACTTC. Protein sequence: CASSYREWGYEQYF.

The chain employs TRBV9 and TRBJ2-1; D is ambiguous. V was clipped by 0 bases and J by 6 bases, with 13 bases between them. CDR1 is SGDLS, CDR2 YYNGEE, per germline. The CDR3 consists of 15 residues. CDR3 amino acids: CASSVANIPPNEQFF. The CDR3 DNA follows: TGTGCCAGCAGCGTAGCTAATATCCCACCCAATGAGCAGTTCTTC.

This clone was picked up one time. Here the CDR3 reads CASSTTGTSGNPEQFF. The CDR3 nucleotides are TGTGCCAGCAGCACAACCGGGACTAGCGGGAACCCTGAGCAGTTCTTC. This rearrangement joins TRBV7-2 to TRBJ2-1, with 13 bases lining up with TRBD2. The CDR3 has 16 amino acids. After removal of 5 bases from V and 9 bases from J, the junction contained 10 bases not matched to a gene. Germline lookup yields CDR1 SGHTA and CDR2 FQGNSA.

V is TRBV7-6 and J is TRBJ2-1; D is uncertain. V lost 2 bases to trimming and J lost 7 bases, with 3 bases between them. The CDR3 loop spans 11 amino acids. From germline, CDR1 is SGHVS and CDR2 FNYEAQ. The CDR3 DNA reads as TGTGCCAGCAGCTTAATAAATGAGCAGTTCTTC. Translated, it gives CASSLINEQFF.

Worth noting for this clone: The sample carries other DNA sequences with the same CDR3. The chain is built from TRBV6-5 and TRBJ2-4; TRBD1 aligns across 9 bases. V dropped 5 bases and J dropped 10; count of bases not matched to a gene: 6. Germline V CDR1 and CDR2: MNHEY, SVGAGI. The CDR3 covers 13 residues. CDR3 residues: CASSPDRGGIQYF. The CDR3 DNA sequence: TGTGCCAGCAGTCCCGACAGGGGGGGAATTCAGTACTTC.

This clone has a handful of counts. V and J are TRBV2 and TRBJ2-3, with D perhaps TRBD2 (6 bases). Germline lookup yields CDR1 SNHLY and CDR2 FYNNEI. Trimming left V 4 bases short and J 2 bases short, with 13 bases between. The CDR3 runs 15 residues. This CDR3 is CASSGTGGYTDTQYF. As DNA, the CDR3 is TGTGCCAGCAGTGGAACCGGGGGATACACAGATACGCAGTATTTT.

The chain couples TRBV15 to TRBJ2-5, with 7 bases aligning to TRBD1. Trimming at V came to 3 bases and at J to 5 bases, leaving 3 bases not matched to a gene. The CDR3 has 13 residues. The germline gives CDR1 LNHNV, CDR2 YYDKDF (reference sequence). Here the CDR3 reads CATSRPRGETQYF. The CDR3 coding sequence is TGTGCCACCAGCAGGCCCAGGGGGGAGACCCAGTACTTC.

The chain has TRBV7-3 and TRBJ2-3, with a possible D match to TRBD2 (6 bases). The length of the CDR3 is 13 residues. V dropped 0 bases and J dropped 5 bases, with 6 bases sitting between them. Germline assignment: CDR1 SGHTA and CDR2 FQGTGA. The CDR3 DNA follows: TGTGCCAGCAGCTTAACGGGGGGAGATACGCAGTATTTT. Translated, it gives CASSLTGGDTQYF.

This sequence joins TRBV30 and TRBJ1-4; D gene unclear. The CDR3 runs 13 residues. V lost 0 bases, J lost 8 bases, and 10 bases lay in between. Germline V CDR1 and CDR2: GTSNPN, SVGIG (reference sequence). CDR3 nucleotide sequence: TGTGCCTGGAGTGTCAGCGTTTACGAAAAACTGTTTTTT. Protein: CAWSVSVYEKLFF.

This chain uses TRBV9 with TRBJ2-1; the D gene is possibly TRBD2 (5 bases). The V and J ends lost 4 bases and 3 bases respectively, with 11 bases between them. CDR3 length: 14 amino acids. Germline lookup yields CDR1 SGDLS and CDR2 YYNGEE. The CDR3 loop is CASSPTGFYNEQFF. The CDR3 DNA follows: TGTGCCAGCAGCCCCACGGGGTTCTACAATGAGCAGTTCTTC. Full variable domain (outside the CDR3, taken from reference TRBV9 and TRBJ2-1): DSGVTQTPKHLITATGQRVTLRCSPRSGDLSVYWYQQSLDQGLQFLIQYYNGEERAKGNILERFSAQQFPDLHSELNLSSLELGDSALYFCASSPTGFYNEQFFGPGTRLTVL.

The J gene is TRBJ2-5, the V gene TRBV6-5; maybe TRBD1 (5 bases). Trimming stripped 3 bases from V and 1 base from J, with 12 bases between. The CDR3 is 15 amino acids. Germline lookup yields CDR1 MNHEY and CDR2 SVGAGI. The CDR3: CASSYHAGLQETQYF. The CDR3 DNA is TGTGCCAGCAGTTATCACGCAGGGCTCCAAGAGACCCAGTACTTC.

This clone has only a few counts. This chain connects TRBV5-1 to TRBJ1-2; the D is unclear. The CDR3 extends over 13 amino acids. V was cut by 2 bases and J by 8 bases, with 13 bases left in between. Germline values: CDR1 SGHRS, CDR2 YFSETQ. The CDR3, as DNA: TGCGCCAGCAGCTTAGGAGGGCGAGAAGGCTACACCTTC. It codes for CASSLGGREGYTF.

Of note for this clone: Other DNA sequences from this sample encode an identical CDR3 as well. The CDR3 loop is CASSPGTAQETQYF. CDR3 DNA sequence: TGCGCCAGCAGCCCCGGGACAGCCCAAGAGACCCAGTACTTC. The chain employs TRBV5-1 and TRBJ2-5, with 7 bases matching TRBD1. The ends lost 4 bases at V and 1 base at J; junction bases unmatched: 4. The CDR3 contains 14 residues. From germline, CDR1 is SGHRS and CDR2 YFSETQ.

This clone turned up a few times. The V call is TRBV4-3, the J call TRBJ1-1; TRBD1 matches at 8 bases. CDR1 and CDR2 (germline): LGHNA, YSLEER. The J segment lost 1 base and the V segment lost 3 bases, leaving 4 bases of the junction unmatched. This CDR3 is 15 amino acids long. The CDR3 region is CASSHSGTGNTEAFF. The CDR3 DNA follows: TGCGCCAGCAGCCACTCCGGGACAGGGAACACTGAAGCTTTCTTT.

The rearrangement joins TRBV23-1 to TRBJ2-6; tentatively, D is TRBD1 (5 bases). TRBV23-1 carries the ORF label, with uncertain function. V dropped 3 bases and J dropped 2 bases, with 11 bases sitting between them. The CDR3 consists of 16 residues. CDR3 in DNA: TGCGCCAGCAGTCACCCAGGGTTCACTGGGGCCAACGTCCTGACTTTC. This encodes CASSHPGFTGANVLTF.

The chain has TRBV29-1 and TRBJ2-5, with D tentatively TRBD1 (5 bases). Trimming removed 3 bases at V and 4 bases at J, with 12 bases between. Germline V lookup: CDR1 SQVTM, CDR2 ANQGSEA. The CDR3 sequence is 13 residues long. CDR3 bases: TGCAGCGTTGACTTCCAGGGTACAGAGACCCAGTACTTC. It encodes CSVDFQGTETQYF.

CDR3: CAWREYLGSGANVLTF. The CDR3, as DNA: TGTGCCTGGAGAGAGTACCTCGGCTCTGGGGCCAACGTCCTGACTTTC. V gene TRBV30 combines with J gene TRBJ2-6, with no clear D. Per the germline V gene, CDR1 is GTSNPN and CDR2 is SVGIG (reference sequence). V was shortened by 3 bases and J by 0 bases, with 12 bases between the two germline ends. There are 16 residues in the CDR3.

The chain employs TRBV19 and TRBJ2-4; 8 bases agree with TRBD2. The CDR3 is made up of 16 amino acids. V dropped 4 bases and J dropped 7; count of bases not matched to a gene: 12. Germline V gene data show CDR1 as LNHDA and CDR2 as SQIVND (reference sequence). In nucleotides, the CDR3 is TGTGCCAGTAGTACCACTAGCGGACACTACTGGAACATTCAGTACTTC. Translating it yields CASSTTSGHYWNIQYF. The variable domain in full, completed from reference TRBV19 and TRBJ2-4, reads DGGITQSPKYLFRKEGQNVTLSCEQNLNHDAMYWYRQDPGQGLRLIYYSQIVNDFQKGDIAEGYSVSREKKESFPLTVTSAQKNPTAFYLCASSTTSGHYWNIQYFGAGTRLSVL.

This clone was detected once. The chain uses TRBV28 and TRBJ1-2; maybe TRBD1 (5 bases). Trimming shortened V by 3 bases and J by 4 bases, and 12 bases separated the two germline ends. Looked up from germline, CDR1 is MDHEN and CDR2 is SYDVKM. The CDR3 contains 14 residues. In DNA form, the CDR3 reads TGTGCCAGCAGTTTCGCCGCCAGGGCCTATGGCTACACCTTC. It codes for CASSFAARAYGYTF.

This clone was observed a handful of times. The chain is built from TRBV18 and TRBJ2-5; possible D gene TRBD2, 6 bases. This CDR3 region has 13 residues. The germline gives CDR1 KGHSH, CDR2 LQKENI. The V end lost 5 bases, the J end lost 4 bases, and 11 bases lay between the germline ends. The CDR3 is CASSVGTRETQYF. The CDR3 nucleotides read TGTGCCAGCTCAGTTGGGACTCGAGAGACCCAGTACTTC.

On this clone: One end of the junction fails to match germline, which may point to a read error. The chain joins TRBV30 to TRBJ2-2; D possibly corresponds to TRBD2 (5 bases). Germline values: CDR1 GTSNPN, CDR2 SVGIG (reference sequence). The CDR3 spans 15 residues. The CDR3 DNA reads as TGTGCCTGGAGTGGAGGGCAGCCAAACACCAGGGAGCTGTTTTTT. Its translation: CAWSGGQPNTRELFF.

The chain carries TRBV18 and TRBJ2-2, with 7 nucleotides matching TRBD1. This CDR3 region has 16 residues. The V gene end was trimmed by 4 bases and the J gene end by 0 bases; junction bases not matched to a gene: 5. Per germline, CDR1 KGHSH and CDR2 LQKENI. The CDR3: CASSRAGTANTGELFF. The CDR3 DNA reads TGTGCCAGCTCACGAGCCGGGACAGCGAACACCGGGGAGCTGTTTTTT. The full variable domain, completed using reference TRBV18 and TRBJ2-2, is NAGVMQNPRHLVRRRGQEARLRCSPMKGHSHVYWYRQLPEEGLKFMVYLQKENIIDESGMPKERFSAEFPKEGPSILRIQQVVRGDSAAYFCASSRAGTANTGELFFGEGSRLTVL.

The chain links TRBV5-1 to TRBJ1-2; D not resolved. The CDR3 contains 15 residues. Germline CDR1 SGHRS, CDR2 YFSETQ. V was shortened by 0 bases and J by 4 bases, with 13 bases between the two germline ends. CDR3 loop: CASSLDDLRGYGYTF. The CDR3 coding sequence is TGCGCCAGCAGCTTGGACGACCTTAGAGGCTATGGCTACACCTTC.